Below are 19 T cell receptor beta chains sequenced from a single sample in a study of blood T cell repertoires in COVID-19. The assay was immunoSEQ multiplex PCR, and TCRdb's table has in-frame clones only and misses some. The table shows more than 400,000 clones, with approximately 83% occurring only once. Sequencing input: peripheral blood. The source of these receptors is a human donor in a cohort sampled during active COVID-19.

This clone was recorded once. The chain links TRBV21-1 to TRBJ2-3; the table gives TRBD1 as D, unverified against the DNA. TRBV21-1 corresponds to a pseudogene. There are 11 residues in the CDR3. DNA for the CDR3: TGTGCCAGCAGCAACCAAGATACGCAGTATTTT. Its translation is CASSNQDTQYF.

This chain connects TRBV9 to TRBJ2-5, with D maybe TRBD1 (6 bases). Looked up from germline, CDR1 is SGDLS and CDR2 is YYNGEE. The CDR3 loop spans 15 amino acids. Trimming shortened V by 3 bases and J by 9 bases, and 21 bases separated the two germline ends. The CDR3 DNA sequence: TGTGCCAGCAGCGGGCTACCGGGACACTGGATGTCCCAGTACTTC. This translates into CASSGLPGHWMSQYF.

This CDR3 is CASSLDRRRAYEQYF. As DNA, the CDR3 is TGTGCCAGCAGCTTGGATCGCAGGCGAGCCTACGAGCAGTACTTC. The rearrangement links TRBV5-6 to TRBJ2-7; the D is unclear. Per the germline V gene, CDR1 is SGHDT and CDR2 is YYEEEE. Between the trimmed V and J ends, which lost 0 bases and 2 bases, there was a span of 12 bases. The CDR3 totals 15 residues.

This clone was detected only a few times. The rearrangement uses TRBV21-1 and TRBJ1-6; the D call in the table, TRBD1, was not verified against the DNA. TRBV21-1 is an annotated pseudogene. The CDR3 runs 19 residues. CDR3 sequence (DNA): TGTGCCAGCAGCGAAGTGGAGACAGGCTATAGCTCCTATAATTCACCCCTCCACTTT. Protein sequence: CASSEVETGYSSYNSPLHF.

V and J are TRBV2 and TRBJ1-6, with a weak D call TRBD1 (5 bases). CDR1 and CDR2 (germline): SNHLY, FYNNEI. V was shortened by 6 bases and J by 7 bases, with 10 bases between the two germline ends. The CDR3 is 13 amino acids. CDR3 loop: CASRQARNSPLHF. As DNA, the CDR3 is TGTGCCAGCAGACAGGCGCGGAATTCACCCCTCCACTTT.

This chain links TRBV5-6 with TRBJ2-3; 9 bases fit TRBD2. The CDR3 covers 14 residues. The V and J ends lost 4 bases and 3 bases, in that order; junction bases with no gene match: 3. Germline V gene lookup returns CDR1 SGHDT and CDR2 YYEEEE. CDR3 coding DNA: TGTGCCAGCAGCCCTAGCGGGATGACAGATACGCAGTATTTT. It is translated as CASSPSGMTDTQYF.

The CDR3 loop reads CASSTGLGANVLTF. The CDR3 nucleotides read TGTGCCAGCAGCACCGGACTTGGGGCCAACGTCCTGACTTTC. J is TRBJ2-6 and V is TRBV5-5; TRBD2 is a possible D gene (5 bases). CDR1 SGHKS and CDR2 YYEKEE come from the germline V gene (reference sequence). V was shortened by 4 bases and J by 3 bases, with 8 bases between the two germline ends. CDR3 length: 14 amino acids.

The rearrangement joins TRBV3-1 (or the pseudogene TRBV3-2) to TRBJ2-7; a weak D match, TRBD1 (5 bases). There are 14 residues in the CDR3. Germline V gives CDR1 LGHDT, CDR2 YNNKEL (reference sequence). V was trimmed by 0 bases and J by 9 bases, leaving 15 bases between them. The DNA for the CDR3 is TGTGCCAGCAGCCAAGATCCAAAGGGGCGTGGGCAGTACTTC. This sequence encodes CASSQDPKGRGQYF.

This chain's CDR3 is CASSVAGTLPRRGYGYTF. CDR3 nucleotide sequence: TGTGCCAGCAGCGTCGCCGGGACACTTCCTCGTCGTGGATATGGCTACACCTTC. This rearrangement joins TRBV7-2 to TRBJ1-2, with D tentatively TRBD1 (6 bases). The CDR3 has 18 amino acids. The germline V and J ends were trimmed by 5 bases and 5 bases, with 27 bases remaining between them. The V gene's germline CDR1 is SGHTA and CDR2 FQGNSA.

This chain uses TRBV28 with TRBJ2-1; 10 bases align to TRBD2. The CDR3 totals 12 residues. J gave up 15 bases and V 4 bases, and 6 bases lay outside the gene matches. Looked up from germline, CDR1 is MDHEN and CDR2 is SYDVKM. CDR3 sequence (DNA): TGTGCCAGCAGTTATCTAGCGGGAGACGGGTTCTTC. Translated: CASSYLAGDGFF.

The chain couples TRBV9 to TRBJ1-6; D is possibly TRBD1 (5 bases). The ends were cut back, 3 bases at V and 10 bases at J, with 17 bases in the middle. The CDR3 totals 15 residues. Per germline, CDR1 SGDLS and CDR2 YYNGEE. This chain's CDR3 is CASSADNPVDSPLHF. The CDR3 DNA is TGTGCCAGCAGCGCGGACAACCCAGTGGACTCACCCCTCCACTTT.

This sequence joins TRBV5-1 and TRBJ1-4, with a weak D call TRBD1 (5 bases). The CDR3 is 15 amino acids. Germline loops: CDR1 SGHRS, CDR2 YFSETQ. Trimming cost V 4 bases and J 3 bases, with 13 bases left between them. The CDR3 DNA reads TGCGCCAGCAGCGTTGGCGACAGATCTAATGAAAAACTGTTTTTT. This translates into CASSVGDRSNEKLFF.

This sequence joins TRBV10-3 and TRBJ2-7; 7 bases align to TRBD2. This CDR3 is built from 12 residues. Germline V gene sequence: CDR1 ENHRY, CDR2 SYGVKD. After removal of 8 bases from V and 7 bases from J, the junction contained 8 bases not matched to a gene. The DNA of the CDR3 is TGTGCCATCGTTGGGGGAGGGCGAGAGCAGTACTTC. Translating it yields CAIVGGGREQYF.

This clone was counted a single time. The chain links TRBV10-3 to TRBJ1-2; D is possibly TRBD1 (5 bases). Germline V gene sequence: CDR1 ENHRY, CDR2 SYGVKD. V lost 3 bases and J lost 13, with 15 bases in between. This CDR3 is 12 amino acids long. In nucleotides, the CDR3 is TGTGCCATCAGTGACAACGGGGGGTCTTGCACCTTC. It translates to CAISDNGGSCTF.

This clone was counted only a few times. This chain links TRBV6-5 with TRBJ2-1; tentative D call: TRBD2 (5 bases). Germline V CDR1 and CDR2: MNHEY, SVGAGI. The CDR3 length is 14 residues. Trimming left V 6 bases short and J 2 bases short, with 11 bases between. The CDR3 DNA sequence: TGTGCCAGCAGCGGACTCATCACCTACAATGAGCAGTTCTTC. This codes for CASSGLITYNEQFF.

CDR3 sequence reads: CASSVGQGAYEQYF. CDR3 coding DNA: TGCGCCAGCAGCGTAGGACAGGGGGCCTACGAGCAGTACTTC. The J gene is TRBJ2-7, the V gene TRBV5-1; 10 nucleotides agree with TRBD1. CDR1 SGHRS and CDR2 YFSETQ come from the germline V gene. The CDR3 totals 14 residues. V lost 4 bases and J lost 2; bases outside the gene matches: 3.

This rearrangement joins TRBV4-2 to TRBJ2-7, with TRBD2 identical over 8 bases. Germline V gene lookup returns CDR1 LGHNA and CDR2 YNFKEQ. This CDR3 comprises 16 residues. V trimming: 3 bases; J trimming: 2 bases; junction bases outside the gene matches: 9. Here the CDR3 reads CASSHFATSGTYEQYF. Written as DNA, the CDR3 is TGTGCCAGCAGCCACTTCGCAACTAGCGGAACCTACGAGCAGTACTTC.

The genes are TRBV11-1 and TRBJ1-1; D possibly corresponds to TRBD1 (6 bases). CDR1 and CDR2 (germline): SGHAT, FQDESV (reference sequence). The V end was cut by 5 bases, the J end by 5 bases, with 18 bases between. CDR3 length: 15 residues. The CDR3 sequence is CASSPGGQGFTEAFF. CDR3 coding DNA: TGTGCCAGCAGCCCCGGGGGGCAGGGGTTTACTGAAGCTTTCTTT.

The chain has TRBV6-4 and TRBJ2-5; 10 nucleotides agree with TRBD2. The CDR3 totals 16 residues. The V gene's germline CDR1 is MRHNA and CDR2 SNTAGT. Unmatched junction bases numbered 9, after V lost 3 bases and J lost 5 bases. Written as DNA, the CDR3 is TGTGCCAGCAGTGAAACCCCGCTAGCGGGAGCGGAGACCCAGTACTTC. Protein: CASSETPLAGAETQYF.